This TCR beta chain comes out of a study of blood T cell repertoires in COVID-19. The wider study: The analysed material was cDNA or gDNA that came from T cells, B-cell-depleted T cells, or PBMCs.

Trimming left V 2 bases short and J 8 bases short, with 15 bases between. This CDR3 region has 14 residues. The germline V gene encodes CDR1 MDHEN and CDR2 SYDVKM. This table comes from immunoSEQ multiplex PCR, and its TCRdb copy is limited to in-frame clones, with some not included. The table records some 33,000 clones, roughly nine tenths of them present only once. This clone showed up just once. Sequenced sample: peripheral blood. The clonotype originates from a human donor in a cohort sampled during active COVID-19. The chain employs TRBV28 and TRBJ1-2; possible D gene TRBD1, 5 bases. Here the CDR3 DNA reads TGTGCCAGCAGTTTACGGGGGTTTGCCGGCGGCTACACCTTC. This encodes CASSLRGFAGGYTF.